These T cell receptor beta chains were read from a single sample in a study of control samples from healthy donors and cancer patients. Sequenced by immunoSEQ multiplex PCR; TCRdb stores in-frame clones only, minus some. Here the sample spans around 90,000 clones, 85% being singletons. The sequenced sample was blood. The receptor source for this set is a woman aged 40 to 49 in good health. Each CDR3 is given with its conserved first and last residue. Fields, in order: J gene, V gene, D gene, clone size, CDR3 protein, CDR3 DNA. A D gene is named only where the DNA matches it firmly. Clone size is given for some rows only: seen once, a few or many times, or a class if the clone is expanded.

TRBJ2-2 | TRBV19 | NA | NA | CASRWTNTGELFF | TGTGCCAGTAGATGGACTAACACCGGGGAGCTGTTTTTT
TRBJ1-2 | TRBV11-1 | NA | NA | CASSLAKSPYGYTF | TGTGCCAGCAGCTTAGCGAAGTCTCCCTATGGCTACACCTTC
TRBJ1-2 | TRBV20-1 | TRBD1 | NA | CSASNADRGGDGYTF | TGCAGTGCCAGTAACGCAGACAGGGGAGGCGATGGCTACACCTTC
TRBJ1-1 | TRBV11-3 | NA | NA | CASSLGGATEAFF | TGTGCCAGCAGCTTAGGGGGGGCCACTGAAGCTTTCTTT
TRBJ1-2 | TRBV5-1 | NA | few | CASSPIHPGMRGYTF | TGCGCCAGCAGCCCCATCCATCCGGGAATGAGAGGCTACACCTTC
TRBJ1-2 | TRBV3-1/TRBV3-2 | NA | NA | CASSHSNFNYGYTF | TGTGCCAGCAGCCACAGCAACTTTAACTATGGCTACACCTTC
TRBJ1-4 | TRBV5-1 | TRBD1 | NA | CASSLVDRVNEKLFF | TGCGCCAGCAGCTTGGTGGACAGGGTAAATGAAAAACTGTTTTTT
TRBJ1-5 | TRBV7-4 | NA | NA | CASSLVRKLNQPQHF | TGTGCCAGCAGCTTGGTTAGGAAGCTTAATCAGCCCCAGCATTTT
TRBJ1-1 | TRBV18 | NA | once | CASSRGDGTEAFF | TGTGCCAGCTCTCGGGGGGATGGGACTGAAGCTTTCTTT
TRBJ2-7 | TRBV29-1 | NA | NA | CSVEGGDSATYEQYF | TGCAGCGTTGAAGGGGGGGACAGCGCGACCTACGAGCAGTACTTC
TRBJ1-5 | TRBV5-6 | NA | NA | CLGVPYQPQHF | TGTTTAGGGGTCCCCTATCAGCCCCAGCATTTT
TRBJ1-4 | TRBV10-1 | NA | NA | CASSEGGGRNEKLFF | TGCGCCAGCAGTGAGGGCGGGGGGAGGAATGAAAAACTGTTTTTT
TRBJ1-2 | TRBV2 | TRBD1 | NA | CASSVLGQGARGYTF | TGTGCCAGCAGCGTGCTGGGACAGGGGGCTCGTGGCTACACCTTC
TRBJ2-7 | TRBV18 | TRBD1 | many | CASSPGTGPTMQYF | TGTGCCAGCTCACCGGGGACAGGGCCTACGATGCAGTACTTC
TRBJ2-1 | TRBV7-2 | NA | NA | CASSLDSGSYNEQFF | TGTGCCAGCAGCTTAGATAGCGGCTCCTACAATGAGCAGTTCTTC
TRBJ2-1 | TRBV7-2 | NA | NA | CASSLAGLSNEQFF | TGTGCCAGCAGCTTAGCGGGGTTAAGCAATGAGCAGTTCTTC
TRBJ2-5 | TRBV7-2 | NA | NA | CASSLAGGETQYF | TGTGCCAGCAGCTTAGCGGGGGGAGAGACCCAGTACTTC
TRBJ1-1 | TRBV5-8 | NA | once | CASSLWGNTEAFF | TGTGCCAGCAGCTTGTGGGGGAACACTGAAGCTTTCTTT
TRBJ1-1 | TRBV11-1 | NA | once | CASSLQGRTEAFF | TGTGCCAGCAGCTTACAGGGGCGTACTGAAGCTTTCTTT
TRBJ2-3 | TRBV5-1 | TRBD2 | once | CASSLDGTSGGAIDTQYF | TGCGCCAGCAGCTTGGATGGGACTAGCGGGGGGGCGATAGATACGCAGTATTTT
TRBJ2-3 | TRBV7-2 | NA | few | CASSLGTITTDTQYF | TGTGCCAGCAGCTTAGGAACCATAACCACAGATACGCAGTATTTT
TRBJ1-2 | TRBV29-1 | TRBD1 | NA | CSVLGEEGAGGYTF | TGCAGCGTCCTCGGCGAAGAGGGGGCGGGTGGCTACACCTTC
TRBJ2-7 | TRBV20-1 | NA | NA | CSARDPTEQYF | TGCAGTGCTAGAGATCCTACCGAGCAGTACTTC
TRBJ2-2 | TRBV4-3 | TRBD2 | NA | CASSQDLAGTNTGELFF | TGCGCCAGCAGCCAAGATTTAGCGGGGACGAACACCGGGGAGCTGTTTTTT
TRBJ2-1 | TRBV7-2 | NA | NA | CASSFGGRNNEQFF | TGTGCCAGCAGCTTCGGGGGGCGGAACAATGAGCAGTTCTTC
TRBJ2-7 | TRBV30 | NA | NA | CAWSVGVRGEQYF | TGTGCCTGGAGTGTCGGGGTTAGAGGCGAGCAGTACTTC
TRBJ1-1 | TRBV9 | TRBD1 | few | CASSVGQGRIGTEAFF | TGTGCCAGCAGCGTGGGACAGGGGAGAATAGGCACTGAAGCTTTCTTT
TRBJ2-7 | TRBV12-5 | TRBD1 | NA | CASGRSGTASYEQYF | TGTGCTAGTGGTCGATCCGGGACAGCCTCCTACGAGCAGTACTTC
TRBJ2-5 | TRBV18 | NA | NA | CASSPGDRRGETQYF | TGTGCCAGCTCACCAGGCGACCGGAGGGGAGAGACCCAGTACTTC
TRBJ2-7 | TRBV7-2 | TRBD2 | NA | CASSPGLAGGFDEQYF | TGTGCCAGCAGCCCGGGACTAGCGGGGGGATTTGACGAGCAGTACTTC
TRBJ2-7 | TRBV9 | NA | NA | CASSSSDGVEQYF | TGTGCCAGCAGCTCCTCTGACGGTGTCGAGCAGTACTTC
TRBJ1-1 | TRBV13 | NA | NA | CASSFEGVGEAFF | TGTGCCAGCAGCTTCGAGGGGGTGGGTGAAGCTTTCTTT
TRBJ1-2 | TRBV5-5 | TRBD1 | NA | CASSSLPGQGLIFDGYTF | TGTGCCAGCAGCTCTTTACCGGGACAGGGTTTAATTTTCGATGGCTACACCTTC
TRBJ2-3 | TRBV6-6 | NA | NA | CASSYAAGLSTDTQYF | TGTGCCAGCAGTTACGCGGCGGGCCTTAGCACAGATACGCAGTATTTT
TRBJ1-1 | TRBV9 | NA | NA | CASSPRGREGTEAFF | TGTGCCAGCAGCCCCCGGGGAAGGGAGGGCACTGAAGCTTTCTTT
TRBJ2-5 | TRBV6-6 | NA | NA | CASRVGATQETQYF | TGTGCCAGCAGGGTCGGGGCTACCCAAGAGACCCAGTACTTC
TRBJ1-4 | TRBV2 | TRBD1 | NA | CASSEAWDRVSAGEKLFF | TGTGCCAGCAGTGAAGCATGGGACAGGGTCTCGGCGGGTGAAAAACTGTTTTTT